This TCR beta chain is from a study of a mutant IDH1 vaccine in newly diagnosed glioma. Time point described: week 47, end of study. Each dose of the vaccine consisted of 300 ug of mutant IDH1 20-mer peptide, with topical imiquimod. Points on this clone: Its cognate antigen is unknown.

The CDR3 has 13 amino acids. The V end lost 3 bases, the J end lost 5 bases, and 11 bases lay between the germline ends. Germline values: CDR1 SGHDN, CDR2 FVKESK. TCRdb's table, derived via immunoSEQ multiplex PCR, lists solely in-frame clones and lacks some. The sample holds 31,000 or so clones, 84% seen once. This sequence originates from a young man with glioma. The chain couples TRBV14 to TRBJ2-7; D is perhaps TRBD1 (6 bases). The specimen comprised PBMCs, sampled from a glioma patient whose treatment included an IDH1 peptide vaccine. The CDR3 loop reads CASSQYHRDEQYF. CDR3 nucleotides: TGTGCCAGCAGCCAGTATCACAGGGACGAGCAGTACTTC.